This T cell receptor (beta chain) is drawn from a study of cytomegalovirus exposure and HLA in healthy donors. Overall study results and limits: The majority of CMV-associated TCR beta chains were reported as apparently HLA-restricted in a later analysis. Data from an earlier analysis indicated that most TCR beta V segments were productive either about 90% or about 30% of the time.

Germline V CDR1 and CDR2: SGDLS, YYNGEE. The CDR3 extends over 12 amino acids. V was shortened by 1 base and J by 5 bases, with 6 bases between the two germline ends. Use of 60 Vbeta and 13 Jbeta primers characterized the PCR. The protocol was immunoSEQ multiplex PCR, while the TCRdb copy is restricted to in-frame clones and leaves out a portion. The top ten hold 5.4% of the sample, which has 50,000 to 65,000 clones, over 60% seen once. Despite likely unrecorded immune exposures, the donors were nominally healthy at the time of sampling. The table lists this clone with a few counts. The antigen is undetermined.

The sequencing input was PBMCs. The genes are TRBV9 and TRBJ1-2, with no clear D. The receptor comes from a woman in her twenties or thirties in good health and CMV-seronegative. The DNA for the CDR3 is TGTGCCAGCAGCGTAACAGATTATGGCTACACCTTC. This translates into CASSVTDYGYTF.